A single sample is the source of the 29 T cell receptor beta chains below, sequenced in a study of blood T cell repertoires in COVID-19. Some clones are missing from TCRdb's copy, which holds only in-frame ones; the method was immunoSEQ multiplex PCR. The table shows 160,000 or so clones, with about 89% occurring only once. The specimen sequenced was peripheral blood. These receptors were obtained from a man between 60 and 75 years old with acute or convalescent COVID-19.

In its sample, this clone ranks as large. The chain uses TRBV6-5 and TRBJ1-6; 9 bases agree with TRBD1. The CDR3 spans 14 residues. Germline CDR1 MNHEY, CDR2 SVGAGI. The trim removed 6 bases at V and 10 bases at J, leaving 7 bases unmatched. CDR3 sequence (DNA): TGTGCCAGCAGCCTACGGGACAGGGACTCACCCCTCCACTTT. It encodes CASSLRDRDSPLHF.

CDR3 DNA sequence: TGTGCTAGTGGTTCCATGGCGGGGGGGCCGCCAGATACGCAGTATTTT. This translates into CASGSMAGGPPDTQYF. V usage is TRBV12-5 and J usage is TRBJ2-3, with TRBD2 matching 9 bases. Trimming at V came to 4 bases and at J to 4 bases, leaving 9 bases not matched to a gene. The CDR3 has 16 amino acids. CDR1 LGHNT and CDR2 FRNRAP come from the germline V gene.

This clone was seen more than once but under ten times. The sample holds other DNA sequences that translate to the same CDR3. V gene TRBV6-5 combines with J gene TRBJ2-6; 7 positions match TRBD2. Losses at the gene ends were 6 bases for V and 0 bases for J; bases not matched to a gene: 2. This CDR3 spans 15 amino acids. The germline V gene has CDR1 MNHEY and CDR2 SVGAGI. The CDR3 reads CASRTGGSGANVLTF. As DNA, the CDR3 is TGTGCCAGCAGGACGGGGGGCTCTGGGGCCAACGTCCTGACTTTC.

The V call is TRBV30, the J call TRBJ1-3, with D perhaps TRBD1 (5 bases). Trimming took 5 bases from V and 4 from J, leaving 12 bases between them. The CDR3 has 13 amino acids. Germline lookup yields CDR1 GTSNPN and CDR2 SVGIG (reference sequence). The CDR3 DNA reads as TGTGCCTGGGCTGGGTACAGGGGAAACACCATATATTTT. Encoded protein: CAWAGYRGNTIYF.

This clone was observed a single time. This sequence joins TRBV5-5 and TRBJ2-3; 8 bases are shared with TRBD1. From germline, CDR1 is SGHKS and CDR2 YYEKEE (reference sequence). V lost 1 base, J lost 5 bases, and 6 bases stayed unmatched. This CDR3 region has 15 residues. CDR3 nucleotides: TGTGCCAGCAGCTTGTACGAACAGGGGGTAGATACGCAGTATTTT. Translated: CASSLYEQGVDTQYF. Variable domain in full (rest from reference TRBV5-5 and TRBJ2-3): DAGVTQSPTHLIKTRGQQVTLRCSPISGHKSVSWYQQVLGQGPQFIFQYYEKEERGRGNFPDRFSARQFPNYSSELNVNALLLGDSALYLCASSLYEQGVDTQYFGPGTRLTVL.

The count of this clone is one. The chain has TRBV30 and TRBJ1-1, with 7 bases that match TRBD1. Germline V gene sequence: CDR1 GTSNPN, CDR2 SVGIG (reference sequence). The CDR3 is 16 amino acids. With V trimmed by 0 bases and J by 7 bases, 14 bases remained unmatched. The CDR3 spells CAWSVPDRATQLEAFF. Written as DNA, the CDR3 is TGTGCCTGGAGTGTACCCGACAGGGCCACCCAACTTGAAGCTTTCTTT.

This chain uses TRBV19 with TRBJ1-2, with D tentatively TRBD1 (6 bases). Germline assignment: CDR1 LNHDA and CDR2 SQIVND (reference sequence). Trimming cost V 2 bases and J 4 bases, with 20 bases left between them. The CDR3 is made up of 17 amino acids. CDR3 residues: CASSIRQGNLYFYGYTF. In DNA form, the CDR3 reads TGTGCCAGTAGTATACGGCAGGGGAACCTGTACTTCTATGGCTACACCTTC.

This clone was seen more than once but under ten times. The chain recombines TRBV19 with TRBJ1-4, with 7 nucleotides matching TRBD1. Germline V gene sequence: CDR1 LNHDA, CDR2 SQIVND (reference sequence). V gave up 5 bases and J gave up 7 bases; unmatched junction bases: 7. The CDR3 consists of 14 residues. The CDR3 region is CASSETGTPEKLFF. The CDR3 nucleotides read TGTGCCAGTAGTGAGACAGGGACACCTGAAAAACTGTTTTTT.

The chain is built from TRBV7-9 and TRBJ2-7, with D maybe TRBD2 (6 bases). The ends were cut back, 4 bases at V and 7 bases at J, with 20 bases in the middle. Germline assignment: CDR1 SEHNR and CDR2 FQNEAQ (reference sequence). The length of the CDR3 is 15 residues. CDR3 sequence reads: CASSSGGAAPWEQYF. In DNA form, the CDR3 reads TGTGCCAGCAGCTCCGGAGGGGCAGCCCCTTGGGAGCAGTACTTC.

This chain uses TRBV2 with TRBJ1-4; D perhaps matches TRBD1 (5 bases). From germline, CDR1 is SNHLY and CDR2 FYNNEI. This CDR3 comprises 15 residues. V shed 8 bases and J shed 0 bases, with 13 bases lying between them. Written as DNA, the CDR3 is TGTGCCAGCCTCGGGCAGGGAACAACTAATGAAAAACTGTTTTTT. It is translated as CASLGQGTTNEKLFF. Drawing the rest from reference TRBV2 and TRBJ1-4, the complete variable domain is EPEVTQTPSHQVTQMGQEVILRCVPISNHLYFYWYRQILGQKVEFLVSFYNNEISEKSEIFDDQFSVERPDGSNFTLKIRSTKLEDSAMYFCASLGQGTTNEKLFFGSGTQLSVL.

This clone has more than one count but fewer than ten. This chain uses TRBV27 with TRBJ1-1, with TRBD1 matching 7 bases. Germline V gene sequence: CDR1 MNHEY, CDR2 SMNVEV (reference sequence). Trimming cost V 9 bases and J 1 base; bases outside gene matches: 5. This CDR3 has 13 amino acids. Here the CDR3 DNA reads TGTGCCAGTCGGGACAGCTCGAACACTGAAGCTTTCTTT. It is translated as CASRDSSNTEAFF.

The chain combines TRBV27 with TRBJ2-3, with 8 bases that match TRBD2. V trimming: 10 bases; J trimming: 5 bases; junction bases outside the gene matches: 11. The CDR3 length is 14 residues. Germline loops: CDR1 MNHEY, CDR2 SMNVEV (reference sequence). The CDR3 DNA reads TGTGCCACCACAACCGGGGGGGCCATAGATACGCAGTATTTT. This sequence encodes CATTTGGAIDTQYF.

The chain employs TRBV9 and TRBJ2-6; perhaps TRBD1 as D (5 bases). The CDR3 runs to 16 residues. V was trimmed by 2 bases and J by 1 base, leaving 10 bases between them. CDR1 is SGDLS and CDR2 is YYNGEE in the germline V gene. The CDR3 DNA sequence: TGTGCCAGCAGCGTTAAACAGGTGTCTGGGGCCAACGTCCTGACTTTC. Residues: CASSVKQVSGANVLTF. Supplemented by reference TRBV9 and TRBJ2-6, the full variable domain reads DSGVTQTPKHLITATGQRVTLRCSPRSGDLSVYWYQQSLDQGLQFLIQYYNGEERAKGNILERFSAQQFPDLHSELNLSSLELGDSALYFCASSVKQVSGANVLTFGAGSRLTVL.

The rearrangement links TRBV15 to TRBJ2-1; perhaps TRBD1 as D (5 bases). The germline V gene encodes CDR1 LNHNV and CDR2 YYDKDF (reference sequence). V was cut by 0 bases and J by 7 bases, with 16 bases left in between. The CDR3 runs 16 residues. The CDR3 nucleotides read TGTGCCACCAGCAGAGATTGGTTGGACAAAGGGAATGAGCAGTTCTTC. It encodes CATSRDWLDKGNEQFF. Drawing the rest from reference TRBV15 and TRBJ2-1, the complete variable domain is DAMVIQNPRYQVTQFGKPVTLSCSQTLNHNVMYWYQQKSSQAPKLLFHYYDKDFNNEADTPDNFQSRRPNTSFCFLDIRSPGLGDTAMYLCATSRDWLDKGNEQFFGPGTRLTVL.

This chain joins TRBV30 and TRBJ2-3; 8 bases fit TRBD2. The CDR3 runs 19 residues. Germline lookup yields CDR1 GTSNPN and CDR2 SVGIG (reference sequence). V dropped 7 bases and J dropped 4; count of bases not matched to a gene: 25. The CDR3 bases are TGTGCCTTACAGCGGGGGCGGTTTAGTTTCAATTTCATCGCAGATACGCAGTATTTT. This sequence encodes CALQRGRFSFNFIADTQYF. The complete variable domain, with remaining parts taken from reference TRBV30 and TRBJ2-3, reads SQTIHQWPATLVQPVGSPLSLECTVEGTSNPNLYWYRQAAGRGLQLLFYSVGIGQISSEVPQNLSASRPQDRQFILSSKKLLLSDSGFYLCALQRGRFSFNFIADTQYFGPGTRLTVL.

V usage is TRBV19 and J usage is TRBJ2-7; 10 bases agree with TRBD2. The germline V gene has CDR1 LNHDA and CDR2 SQIVND (reference sequence). This CDR3 has 14 residues. J lost 2 bases, V lost 4 bases, and 2 bases had no gene match. The CDR3 sequence: CASSTSGGTYEQYF. CDR3 coding DNA: TGTGCCAGTAGTACTAGCGGGGGTACCTACGAGCAGTACTTC.

The chain couples TRBV12-3 or TRBV12-4 to TRBJ2-1, with 8 bases matching TRBD2. Trimming cost V 5 bases and J 8 bases; bases outside gene matches: 5. CDR3 size: 13 residues. CDR3 DNA: TGTGCCAGCAGTCTTTTTAGCGGGGATGAGCAGTTCTTC. Residues: CASSLFSGDEQFF.

V usage is TRBV18 and J usage is TRBJ1-4; 10 bases agree with TRBD1. The junction had 7 bases not matched to a gene; V was cut back by 1 base and J by 8 bases. Germline V gene data show CDR1 as KGHSH and CDR2 as LQKENI. The CDR3 covers 16 residues. The CDR3 reads CASSPRDRGLKEKLFF. The CDR3 nucleotides read TGTGCCAGCTCACCACGCGACAGGGGGCTGAAGGAAAAACTGTTTTTT. Variable domain in full (rest from reference TRBV18 and TRBJ1-4): NAGVMQNPRHLVRRRGQEARLRCSPMKGHSHVYWYRQLPEEGLKFMVYLQKENIIDESGMPKERFSAEFPKEGPSILRIQQVVRGDSAAYFCASSPRDRGLKEKLFFGSGTQLSVL.

This clone was recorded a few times. In DNA form, the CDR3 reads TGTGCCAGTAGTGATGGACAGTTCAATCAGCCCCAGCATTTT. Protein product: CASSDGQFNQPQHF. The chain employs TRBV19 and TRBJ1-5, with a possible D match to TRBD1 (6 bases). Germline V lookup: CDR1 LNHDA, CDR2 SQIVND (reference sequence). With 5 bases removed from V and 3 bases from J, the gap between germline ends came to 11 bases. There are 14 residues in the CDR3.

This clone was recorded once. The J gene is TRBJ2-1, the V gene TRBV5-8; D is unresolved. Germline V gene lookup returns CDR1 SGHTS and CDR2 YDEGEE. Trimming took 0 bases from V and 0 from J, leaving 7 bases between them. The CDR3 sequence is 15 residues long. CDR3 region: CASSLGAHSYNEQFF. CDR3 nucleotides: TGTGCCAGCAGCTTGGGGGCCCACTCCTACAATGAGCAGTTCTTC.

J is TRBJ2-5 and V is TRBV9; tentative D call: TRBD2 (5 bases). Trimming left V 0 bases short and J 1 base short, with 7 bases between. Looked up from germline, CDR1 is SGDLS and CDR2 is YYNGEE. CDR3 length: 14 amino acids. CDR3 sequence (DNA): TGTGCCAGCAGCGTAGGGGGAGTCCAAGAGACCCAGTACTTC. Translated, it gives CASSVGGVQETQYF.

J is TRBJ2-7 and V is TRBV21-1; the D call TRBD1 from the table was never checked on the DNA. TRBV21-1 is annotated as a pseudogene. This CDR3 region has 14 residues. The CDR3 spells CASTLPGQDYEQYF. In DNA, the CDR3 is TGTGCCAGCACCCTCCCGGGACAGGACTACGAGCAGTACTTC.

The chain employs TRBV24-1 and TRBJ2-1, with a tentative D call TRBD1 (6 bases). Between the trimmed V and J ends, which lost 5 bases and 0 bases, there was a span of 25 bases. This CDR3 spans 20 amino acids. The germline V gene has CDR1 KGHDR and CDR2 SFDVKD. CDR3 nucleotides: TGTGCCACCAGTGGACAGGTCCAAGACCTTCTCAAGAGCTCCTACAATGAGCAGTTCTTC. It encodes CATSGQVQDLLKSSYNEQFF.

The rearrangement joins TRBV2 to TRBJ1-1; D is unclear. Trimming cost V 7 bases and J 2 bases, with 17 bases left between them. This CDR3 spans 15 amino acids. Germline V gene lookup returns CDR1 SNHLY and CDR2 FYNNEI. The CDR3 region is CASTPREQFNTEAFF. The CDR3 DNA sequence: TGTGCCAGCACCCCCCGGGAACAGTTTAACACTGAAGCTTTCTTT.

The chain combines TRBV9 with TRBJ2-1; D gene unclear. V gave up 0 bases and J gave up 9 bases, with 13 bases separating them. This CDR3 region has 14 residues. Germline CDR1 SGDLS, CDR2 YYNGEE. The CDR3 is CASSVAPGEREQFF. DNA for the CDR3: TGTGCCAGCAGCGTAGCTCCGGGTGAGCGTGAGCAGTTCTTC.

The CDR3 sequence: CATSRGQYGYTF. The CDR3 region has the DNA TGTGCCACCAGCAGAGGACAGTATGGCTACACCTTC. This chain joins TRBV15 and TRBJ1-2; D is perhaps TRBD1 (5 bases). The CDR3 runs to 12 residues. Trimming stripped 1 base from V and 5 bases from J, with 5 bases between. Germline V CDR1 and CDR2: LNHNV, YYDKDF (reference sequence).

The gene calls are TRBV19 and TRBJ1-1; 7 bases line up with TRBD1. Germline lookup yields CDR1 LNHDA and CDR2 SQIVND (reference sequence). CDR3 size: 14 residues. With 3 bases clipped from V and 4 bases from J, the junction kept 5 bases outside the gene matches. The CDR3 DNA follows: TGTGCCAGTAGTATGGATCAGGGGGTCACTGAAGCTTTCTTT. It translates to CASSMDQGVTEAFF.

V and J are TRBV18 and TRBJ1-1; 7 bases map to TRBD1. The V gene end was trimmed by 8 bases and the J gene end by 5 bases; junction bases not matched to a gene: 11. The CDR3 covers 14 residues. The V gene's germline CDR1 is KGHSH and CDR2 LQKENI. This CDR3 is CASARTGEVTEAFF. The CDR3 DNA is TGTGCCAGCGCGAGGACAGGAGAAGTGACTGAAGCTTTCTTT.

CDR3 sequence (DNA): TGCGCCAGCACCTCGGGACTAGCGGGGGGGCAGTTCTTC. Translating gives CASTSGLAGGQFF. This chain uses TRBV5-1 with TRBJ2-1, with TRBD2 matching over 15 bases. J gave up 12 bases and V 6 bases, and 4 bases lay outside the gene matches. Germline loops: CDR1 SGHRS, CDR2 YFSETQ. The CDR3 is made up of 13 amino acids. Filled out from reference TRBV5-1 and TRBJ2-1, the complete variable domain reads KAGVTQTPRYLIKTRGQQVTLSCSPISGHRSVSWYQQTPGQGLQFLFEYFSETQRNKGNFPGRFSGRQFSNSRSEMNVSTLELGDSALYLCASTSGLAGGQFFGPGTRLTVL.